The 2 T cell receptor beta chains given below trace back to one sample, sequenced in a study of T cell repertoires in cytomegalovirus infection. TCRdb reprocessed the reads via MiXCR and lists one record per CDR3 protein. The table has a few hundred thousand distinct CDR3 sequences, approximately 17% seen once. The source material was CD8+ T cells from PBMCs. These receptors originate from a human donor in good health (CMV status not recorded). Some clones in this sample may be carry-over from other donors' samples.

This chain links TRBV19 with TRBJ2-1; 9 nucleotides match TRBD1. The J segment lost 5 bases and the V segment lost 6 bases, leaving 8 bases of the junction unmatched. The CDR3 is 15 amino acids. Germline loops: CDR1 LNHDA, CDR2 SQIVND (reference sequence). In DNA form, the CDR3 reads TGTGCCAGTAGGTCCGGGACAGGGCTCCACAATGAGCAGTTCTTC. Its protein product is CASRSGTGLHNEQFF.

The table lists this clonotype with a few counts. The chain couples TRBV5-1 to TRBJ1-1; D unclear. Germline V gene data show CDR1 as SGHRS and CDR2 as YFSETQ. CDR3 length equals 17 residues. Trimming pared 3 bases from V and 1 base from J, leaving 19 bases between. The CDR3 reads CASSSVGPGIGNTEAFF. CDR3 nucleotides: TGCGCCAGCAGCTCTGTAGGGCCTGGCATCGGGAACACTGAAGCTTTCTTT.